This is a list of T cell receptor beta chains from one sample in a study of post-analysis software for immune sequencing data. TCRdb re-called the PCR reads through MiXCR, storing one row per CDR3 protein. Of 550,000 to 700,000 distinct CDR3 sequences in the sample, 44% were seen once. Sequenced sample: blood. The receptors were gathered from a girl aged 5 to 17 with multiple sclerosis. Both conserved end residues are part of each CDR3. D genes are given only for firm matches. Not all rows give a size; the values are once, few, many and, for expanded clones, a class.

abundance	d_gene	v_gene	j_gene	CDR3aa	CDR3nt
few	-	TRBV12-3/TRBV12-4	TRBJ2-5	CASSPSRWETQYF	TGTGCCAGCAGTCCGTCCCGATGGGAGACCCAGTACTTC
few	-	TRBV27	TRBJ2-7	CASSFGGSSPLYEQYF	TGTGCCAGCAGTTTTGGGGGGTCCTCACCCCTCTACGAGCAGTACTTC
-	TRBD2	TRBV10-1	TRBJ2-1	CASADGGSSYNEQFF	TGCGCCAGTGCCGATGGCGGGAGCTCCTACAATGAGCAGTTCTTC
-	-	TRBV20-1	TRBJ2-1	CSASRDSASYNEQFF	TGCAGTGCTAGTCGGGACTCCGCTAGTTACAATGAGCAGTTCTTC
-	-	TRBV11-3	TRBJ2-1	CASSPGTSPHGQFF	TGTGCCAGCAGCCCCGGGACCTCCCCCCATGGGCAGTTCTTC
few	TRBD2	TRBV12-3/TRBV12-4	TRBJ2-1	CASSPGTSGAYNEQFF	TGTGCCAGCAGCCCCGGGACTAGCGGGGCCTACAATGAGCAGTTCTTC
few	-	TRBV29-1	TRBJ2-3	CSVELAGMASDTDTQYF	TGCAGCGTTGAATTGGCCGGGATGGCTAGCGACACAGATACGCAGTATTTT
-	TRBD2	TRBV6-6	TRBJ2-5	CASSWGGGGETQYF	TGTGCCAGCAGTTGGGGCGGGGGAGGGGAGACCCAGTACTTC
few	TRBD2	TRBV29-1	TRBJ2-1	CSAPTAGGMYNEQFF	TGCAGCGCCCCAACAGCGGGAGGGATGTACAATGAGCAGTTCTTC
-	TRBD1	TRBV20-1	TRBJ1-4	CSARDPVGTEEKLFF	TGCAGTGCTAGAGATCCGGTCGGGACAGAGGAAAAACTGTTTTTT
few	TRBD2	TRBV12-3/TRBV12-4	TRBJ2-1	CASSLYRGGSYNEQFF	TGTGCCAGCAGTTTATATCGGGGGGGCTCCTACAATGAGCAGTTCTTC
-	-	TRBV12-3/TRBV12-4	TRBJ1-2	CASSLGIQSLNYGYTF	TGTGCCAGCAGTTTGGGAATCCAATCCCTGAACTATGGCTACACCTTC
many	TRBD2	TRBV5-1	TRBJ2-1	CASSLRTSGVYNEQFF	TGCGCCAGCAGCTTGAGGACTAGCGGGGTCTACAATGAGCAGTTCTTC
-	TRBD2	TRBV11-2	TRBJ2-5	CASSRGWEGLVRYF	TGTGCCAGCAGCCGGGGTTGGGAGGGACTAGTGCGGTACTTC
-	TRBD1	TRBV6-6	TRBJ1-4	CASTQDRGPDEKLFF	TGTGCCAGCACCCAGGACAGGGGACCGGATGAAAAACTGTTTTTT
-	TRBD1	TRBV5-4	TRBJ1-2	CASSGGGQGVEGYTF	TGTGCCAGCAGCGGAGGGGGACAGGGGGTCGAAGGCTACACCTTC
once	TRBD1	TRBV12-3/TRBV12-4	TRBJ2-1	CASSLPTGGERRGPSNEQFF	TGTGCCAGCAGTTTGCCCACAGGGGGCGAAAGGCGTGGTCCCTCCAATGAGCAGTTCTTC
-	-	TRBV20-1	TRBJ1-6	CSAQAGSSYNSPPHF	TGCAGTGCTCAGGCAGGGAGCTCCTATAATTCACCCCCCCACTTT
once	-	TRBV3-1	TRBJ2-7	CASSPTPGNYEQYF	TGTGCCAGCAGCCCTACCCCAGGGAACTACGAGCAGTACTTC
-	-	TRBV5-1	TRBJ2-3	CASSLYGTTTADTQYF	TGCGCCAGCAGCTTGTATGGGACAACAACGGCAGATACGCAGTATTTT
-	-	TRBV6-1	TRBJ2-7	CASEGTYEQYF	TGTGCCAGCGAGGGTACCTACGAGCAGTACTTC
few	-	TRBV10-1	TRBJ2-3	CASSEIHRDTQYF	TGCGCCAGCAGTGAGATCCATAGAGATACGCAGTATTTT
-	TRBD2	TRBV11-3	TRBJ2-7	CASSLGIIAGTYEQYF	TGTGCCAGCAGCTTAGGTATAATAGCGGGAACCTACGAGCAGTACTTC
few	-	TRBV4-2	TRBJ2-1	CASSQGPQLLVHEQFF	TGTGCCAGCAGCCAAGGGCCTCAGTTACTAGTCCATGAGCAGTTCTTC
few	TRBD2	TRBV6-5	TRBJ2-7	CASSSPGLAARLSYEQYF	TGTGCCAGCAGTTCCCCGGGACTAGCGGCACGCCTCTCCTACGAGCAGTACTTC
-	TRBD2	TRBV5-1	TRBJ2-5	CASSGGLAGVYKQYF	TGCGCCAGCAGCGGGGGACTAGCGGGAGTTTACAAGCAGTACTTC
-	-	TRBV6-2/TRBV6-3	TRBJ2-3	CASSPRAEGDTQYF	TGTGCCAGCAGCCCCCGGGCCGAAGGGGATACGCAGTATTTT
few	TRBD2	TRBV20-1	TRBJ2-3	CSAREASGGATDTQYF	TGCAGTGCCAGAGAGGCTAGCGGGGGGGCCACAGATACGCAGTATTTT
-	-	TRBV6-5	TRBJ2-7	CASSYSKGEQYF	TGTGCCAGCAGTTACTCGAAAGGGGAGCAGTACTTC
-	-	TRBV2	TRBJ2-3	CASTSANTQYF	TGTGCCAGCACATCCGCTAATACGCAGTATTTT
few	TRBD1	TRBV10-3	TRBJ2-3	CAISVSTGATDTQYF	TGTGCCATCAGTGTTTCGACAGGGGCTACAGATACGCAGTATTTT
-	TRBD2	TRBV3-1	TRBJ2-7	CASSQGLANYEQYF	TGTGCCAGCAGCCAGGGACTAGCGAACTACGAGCAGTACTTC
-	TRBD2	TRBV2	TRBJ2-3	CASHGLAGGRRTDTQYF	TGTGCCAGCCATGGGCTAGCGGGGGGGCGTCGCACAGATACGCAGTATTTT
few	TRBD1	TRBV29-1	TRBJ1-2	CSALQGANGYTF	TGCAGCGCCCTACAGGGGGCCAATGGCTACACCTTC
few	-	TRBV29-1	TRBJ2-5	CSAPAEPYYNEQYF	TGCAGCGCCCCGGCGGAGCCTTACTACAATGAGCAGTACTTC
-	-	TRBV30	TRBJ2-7	CAWTMGLEQYF	TGTGCCTGGACCATGGGCCTCGAGCAGTACTTC
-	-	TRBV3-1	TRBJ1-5	CASSQEWGNQPQHF	TGTGCCAGCAGCCAAGAGTGGGGGAATCAGCCCCAGCATTTT
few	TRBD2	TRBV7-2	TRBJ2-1	CASSVAGGGHNEQFF	TGTGCCAGCAGCGTAGCGGGGGGGGGCCACAATGAGCAGTTCTTC
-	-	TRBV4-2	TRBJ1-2	CASSQEGAIGYGYTF	TGTGCCAGCAGCCAAGAGGGGGCCATTGGCTATGGCTACACCTTC
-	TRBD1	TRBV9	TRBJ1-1	CASTQGAEGEAFF	TGTGCCAGTACACAGGGGGCCGAGGGTGAAGCTTTCTTT
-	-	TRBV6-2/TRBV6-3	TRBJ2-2	CASGWLSNTGELFF	TGTGCCAGCGGGTGGCTCTCGAACACCGGGGAGCTGTTTTTT
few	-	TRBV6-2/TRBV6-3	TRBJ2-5	CASSNRGGETQYF	TGTGCCAGCAGTAACAGAGGCGGCGAGACCCAGTACTTC
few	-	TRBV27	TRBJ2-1	CASHQAGEQFF	TGTGCCAGCCACCAAGCGGGTGAGCAGTTCTTC
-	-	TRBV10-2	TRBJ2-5	CASSESGHQETQYF	TGCGCCAGCAGTGAGTCTGGACACCAAGAGACCCAGTACTTC
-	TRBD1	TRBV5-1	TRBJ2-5	CASSVTGGEETQYF	TGCGCCAGCAGCGTGACAGGGGGCGAAGAGACCCAGTACTTC
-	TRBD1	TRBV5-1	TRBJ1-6	CASSSGDSSYNSPLHF	TGCGCCAGCAGCTCCGGGGACAGCTCCTATAATTCACCCCTCCACTTT
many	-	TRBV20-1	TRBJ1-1	CSAFAPMNTEAFF	TGCAGTGCCTTCGCGCCCATGAACACTGAAGCTTTCTTT
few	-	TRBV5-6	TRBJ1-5	CASSSRLTASNQPQHF	TGTGCCAGCAGCTCCCGATTGACAGCTAGCAATCAGCCCCAGCATTTT
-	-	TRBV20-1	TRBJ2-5	CSARDPDGFIAQYF	TGCAGTGCTAGAGACCCCGACGGGTTCATAGCCCAGTACTTC
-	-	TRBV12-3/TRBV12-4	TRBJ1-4	CASSNTLEKLFF	TGTGCCAGCAGCAATACTTTAGAAAAACTGTTTTTT
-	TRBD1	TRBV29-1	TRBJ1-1	CSVEVLRGRNTEAFF	TGCAGCGTTGAAGTTCTCAGGGGGAGGAACACTGAAGCTTTCTTT
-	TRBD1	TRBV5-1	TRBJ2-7	CASSLGSTGVYEQYF	TGCGCCAGCAGCTTGGGTTCGACAGGGGTCTACGAGCAGTACTTC
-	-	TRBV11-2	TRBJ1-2	CASSPLMGADYGYTF	TGTGCCAGCAGCCCCCTAATGGGGGCAGACTATGGCTACACCTTC
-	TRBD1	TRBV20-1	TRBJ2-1	CSARDLYRDSPTFYNEQFF	TGCAGTGCTAGAGATTTGTACCGGGACAGCCCTACCTTCTACAATGAGCAGTTCTTC
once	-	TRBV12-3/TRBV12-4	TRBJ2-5	CASSLSDLETRYF	TGTGCCAGCAGTTTAAGTGACTTAGAGACCCGGTACTTC
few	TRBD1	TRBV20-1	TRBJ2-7	CSARTEQGFHEQYF	TGCAGTGCTAGGACCGAACAGGGGTTCCACGAGCAGTACTTC
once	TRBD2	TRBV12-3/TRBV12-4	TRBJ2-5	CASSSNRDYQETQYF	TGTGCCAGCAGCTCGAACCGGGACTATCAAGAGACCCAGTACTTC
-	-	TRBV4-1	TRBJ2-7	CASSQVSMSSGLSYEQYF	TGCGCCAGCAGCCAAGTTTCGATGTCATCGGGTCTCTCCTACGAGCAGTACTTC
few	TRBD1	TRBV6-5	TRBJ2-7	CATRRTGPYEQYF	TGTGCCACCCGTCGGACAGGGCCCTACGAGCAGTACTTC